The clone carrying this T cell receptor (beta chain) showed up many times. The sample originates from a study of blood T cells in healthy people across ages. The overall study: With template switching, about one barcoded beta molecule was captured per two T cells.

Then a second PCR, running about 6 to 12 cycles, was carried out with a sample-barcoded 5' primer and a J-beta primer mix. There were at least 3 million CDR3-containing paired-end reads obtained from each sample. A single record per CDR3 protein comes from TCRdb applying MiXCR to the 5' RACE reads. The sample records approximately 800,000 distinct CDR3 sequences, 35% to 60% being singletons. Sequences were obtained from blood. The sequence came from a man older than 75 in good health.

In DNA form, the CDR3 reads TGTGCCATCAGTGACGACAATGAGCAGTTCTTC. It translates to CAISDDNEQFF. This chain uses TRBV10-3 with TRBJ2-1; D is ambiguous. CDR1 is ENHRY and CDR2 is SYGVKD in the germline V gene. Trimming took 3 bases from V and 5 from J, leaving 2 bases between them. The length of the CDR3 is 11 residues.